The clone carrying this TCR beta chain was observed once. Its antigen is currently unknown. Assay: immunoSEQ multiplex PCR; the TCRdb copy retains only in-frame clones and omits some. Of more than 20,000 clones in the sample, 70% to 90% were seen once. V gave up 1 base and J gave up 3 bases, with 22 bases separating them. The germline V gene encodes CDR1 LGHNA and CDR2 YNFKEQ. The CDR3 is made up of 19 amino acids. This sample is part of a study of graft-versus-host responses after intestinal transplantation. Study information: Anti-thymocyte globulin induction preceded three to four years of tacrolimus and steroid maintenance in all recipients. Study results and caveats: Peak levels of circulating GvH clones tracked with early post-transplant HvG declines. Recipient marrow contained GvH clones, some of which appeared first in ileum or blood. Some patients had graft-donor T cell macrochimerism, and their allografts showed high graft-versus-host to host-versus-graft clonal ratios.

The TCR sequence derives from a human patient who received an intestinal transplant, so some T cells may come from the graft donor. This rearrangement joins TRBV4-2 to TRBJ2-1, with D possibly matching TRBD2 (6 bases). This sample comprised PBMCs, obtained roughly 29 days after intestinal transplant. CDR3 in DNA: TGTGCCAGCAGCCAAGCAGGGACTGTTTGGGCCCTAAGCTACAATGAGCAGTTCTTC. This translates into CASSQAGTVWALSYNEQFF.